This TCR beta chain was sequenced in a study of blood T cell repertoires in COVID-19. TCRdb's copy holds only in-frame clones and misses some; the assay was immunoSEQ multiplex PCR. This table holds roughly 330,000 clones, approximately 88% found once. CDR1 LNHDA and CDR2 SQIVND come from the germline V gene (reference sequence). Trimming at V came to 6 bases and at J to 6 bases, leaving 4 bases not matched to a gene. The CDR3 contains 14 residues. The rearrangement links TRBV19 to TRBJ2-2, with 10 nucleotides matching TRBD1. This TCR came from a young man who had recovered from COVID-19. Sequenced input: PBMCs or T cells enriched from blood (not recorded which). The DNA for the CDR3 is TGTGCCAGTAGGCGGACAGGGGGACCCGGGGAGCTGTTTTTT. As protein: CASRRTGGPGELFF.